This T cell receptor (beta chain) derives from a study of blood T cell repertoires in COVID-19. Across the study: The study drew acute and convalescent COVID-19 samples from the United States, Italy and Spain. Nucleic acid was either cDNA or gDNA, and it came from T cells, B-cell-depleted T cells, or PBMCs.

In its sample, this clone was seen a few times. The CDR3 is 14 residues long. Trimming cost V 4 bases and J 3 bases, with 8 bases left between them. CDR1 and CDR2 from the germline V gene are KGHDR and SFDVKD. A Seattle source enrolled patients during active infection and followed them longitudinally. Under the authors' procedure: Amplification of reference gene primers was used by the study to estimate nucleated cell counts. Profiled with immunoSEQ multiplex PCR; TCRdb holds only in-frame clones, not every one. The V and J calls and clone size were taken over from that table, and D and trimming were inferred from the DNA. Altogether under 50,000 clones are present, 87% being singletons, with the ten largest covering 4% to 5.5%.

This sequence joins TRBV24-1 and TRBJ2-2, with a tentative D call TRBD2 (5 bases). This clonotype originated in a man aged 60-69 years with COVID-19, enrolled during active disease. The sequenced sample was peripheral blood. CDR3 amino acids: CATSETLDTGELFF. The CDR3 DNA follows: TGTGCCACCAGTGAGACACTAGACACCGGGGAGCTGTTTTTT.